A selection of T cell receptor beta chains follows, all from one sample in a study of OX40 agonist ivuxolimab in advanced cancers. Here immunoSEQ multiplex PCR was the method, and the copy in TCRdb shows in-frame clones only, minus some. The data hold some 89,000 clones, with roughly 80% observed a single time. The source was CD4+ or CD8+ T cells sorted from blood, collected in a trial of the OX40 agonist ivuxolimab. The source is an adult with an advanced solid tumor such as melanoma, head and neck, liver or kidney cancer. CDR3s include the opening cysteine and the closing phenylalanine or tryptophan. D genes are given only for firm matches. A row's size may be missing; if present it is once, few, many or a size class.

v_gene: TRBV7-8
d_gene: TRBD1
j_gene: TRBJ1-2
abundance: -
CDR3aa: CASSLGQGAVLYGYTF
CDR3nt: TGTGCCAGCAGCTTAGGACAGGGGGCCGTCCTATATGGCTACACCTTC

v_gene: TRBV29-1
d_gene: -
j_gene: TRBJ2-1
abundance: -
CDR3aa: CSVFLRSSNEQFF
CDR3nt: TGCAGCGTTTTTTTACGTAGTTCCAATGAGCAGTTCTTC

v_gene: TRBV28
d_gene: -
j_gene: TRBJ2-1
abundance: -
CDR3aa: CASRSPGGDEQFF
CDR3nt: TGTGCCAGCCGGAGCCCAGGTGGCGATGAGCAGTTCTTC

v_gene: TRBV10-3
d_gene: -
j_gene: TRBJ1-1
abundance: -
CDR3aa: CAISESGDQSTEAFF
CDR3nt: TGTGCCATCAGTGAGTCCGGGGACCAGAGCACTGAAGCTTTCTTT

v_gene: TRBV7-9
d_gene: -
j_gene: TRBJ2-3
abundance: -
CDR3aa: CASSPHGATDTQYF
CDR3nt: TGTGCCAGCAGCCCCCATGGAGCTACAGATACGCAGTATTTT

v_gene: TRBV14
d_gene: TRBD2
j_gene: TRBJ2-7
abundance: -
CDR3aa: CASSPRGSFYEQYF
CDR3nt: TGTGCCAGCAGTCCGCGGGGGTCATTCTACGAGCAGTACTTC

v_gene: TRBV4-1
d_gene: TRBD1
j_gene: TRBJ2-7
abundance: -
CDR3aa: CASSRDRVSYEQYF
CDR3nt: TGCGCCAGCAGCCGGGACAGGGTCTCCTACGAGCAGTACTTC

v_gene: TRBV2
d_gene: -
j_gene: TRBJ1-5
abundance: -
CDR3aa: CASSDPGWSSNQPQHF
CDR3nt: TGTGCCAGCAGTGACCCAGGGTGGTCGAGCAATCAGCCCCAGCATTTT

v_gene: TRBV7-9
d_gene: -
j_gene: TRBJ2-3
abundance: -
CDR3aa: CASSLSSGADTQYF
CDR3nt: TGTGCCAGCAGCTTATCTTCCGGGGCAGATACGCAGTATTTT

v_gene: TRBV27
d_gene: -
j_gene: TRBJ1-3
abundance: -
CDR3aa: CASSGRGREDTIYF
CDR3nt: TGTGCCAGCAGTGGTAGAGGCAGGGAGGACACCATATATTTT

v_gene: TRBV29-1
d_gene: TRBD1
j_gene: TRBJ2-6
abundance: -
CDR3aa: CSVRTGGYGANVLTF
CDR3nt: TGCAGCGTCCGGACAGGGGGCTATGGGGCCAACGTCCTGACTTTC

v_gene: TRBV27
d_gene: -
j_gene: TRBJ1-5
abundance: -
CDR3aa: CASPCFSNQPQHF
CDR3nt: TGTGCCAGCCCCTGTTTTAGCAATCAGCCCCAGCATTTT

v_gene: TRBV5-1
d_gene: TRBD1
j_gene: TRBJ2-1
abundance: few
CDR3aa: CASSLGQGYYNEQFF
CDR3nt: TGCGCCAGCAGCTTGGGACAGGGGTACTACAATGAGCAGTTCTTC

v_gene: TRBV7-2
d_gene: -
j_gene: TRBJ1-5
abundance: once
CDR3aa: CASSLGDWPAIKPQHF
CDR3nt: TGTGCCAGCAGCTTAGGGGATTGGCCTGCCATCAAGCCCCAGCATTTT

v_gene: TRBV5-1
d_gene: -
j_gene: TRBJ2-1
abundance: -
CDR3aa: CASSLVIGNNEQFF
CDR3nt: TGCGCCAGCAGCTTGGTGATCGGAAACAATGAGCAGTTCTTC

v_gene: TRBV28
d_gene: -
j_gene: TRBJ2-2
abundance: -
CDR3aa: CASTPAAYTGELFF
CDR3nt: TGTGCCAGCACCCCCGCAGCTTACACCGGGGAGCTGTTTTTT

v_gene: TRBV7-2
d_gene: -
j_gene: TRBJ1-5
abundance: few
CDR3aa: CASSASSQPQHF
CDR3nt: TGTGCCAGCAGCGCCAGTAGTCAGCCCCAGCATTTT

v_gene: TRBV7-2
d_gene: -
j_gene: TRBJ1-5
abundance: -
CDR3aa: CASSPPGNQPQHF
CDR3nt: TGTGCCAGCAGCCCCCCAGGGAATCAGCCCCAGCATTTT

v_gene: TRBV5-6
d_gene: -
j_gene: TRBJ2-3
abundance: -
CDR3aa: CASSFVSGGHTQYF
CDR3nt: TGTGCCAGCAGCTTTGTCTCTGGCGGGCATACGCAGTATTTT

v_gene: TRBV5-4
d_gene: TRBD1
j_gene: TRBJ1-4
abundance: -
CDR3aa: CASSPTGNIATNEKLFF
CDR3nt: TGTGCCAGCAGCCCGACAGGGAATATTGCAACTAATGAAAAACTGTTTTTT

v_gene: TRBV11-2
d_gene: -
j_gene: TRBJ2-7
abundance: -
CDR3aa: CASSLIGQSPTYEQYF
CDR3nt: TGTGCCAGCAGCTTAATTGGACAGAGTCCAACCTACGAGCAGTACTTC

v_gene: TRBV29-1
d_gene: TRBD1
j_gene: TRBJ1-1
abundance: -
CDR3aa: CSVEVAGGTEAFF
CDR3nt: TGCAGCGTTGAGGTGGCAGGGGGCACTGAAGCTTTCTTT

v_gene: TRBV19
d_gene: TRBD1
j_gene: TRBJ1-1
abundance: -
CDR3aa: CASSTYSQDRGAEAFF
CDR3nt: TGTGCCAGTAGTACCTACTCCCAGGACAGGGGCGCTGAAGCTTTCTTT

v_gene: TRBV7-3
d_gene: -
j_gene: TRBJ2-2
abundance: -
CDR3aa: CASSSPGHLTGELFF
CDR3nt: TGTGCCAGCAGCTCACCAGGACACCTCACCGGGGAGCTGTTTTTT